This TCR beta chain was retrieved from a study of T cells in Graves' hyperthyroidism and ophthalmopathy. Absence of ophthalmopathy progression within 18 months defined stable Graves' hyperthyroidism. In patients aged 18 to 65, hyperthyroidism was newly diagnosed, with duration under 2 months. PBMCs were collected from an approximately 10 ml volume of fresh peripheral blood. Only a few counts were recorded for this clonotype. Per germline, CDR1 LNHDA and CDR2 SQIVND (reference sequence). With 0 bases clipped from V and 4 bases from J, the junction kept 2 bases outside the gene matches. CDR3 size: 14 residues. Amplified regions were TCR beta CDR3 sequences from RNA transcripts. The TCR CDR3 first-round RT-PCR relied on the HTBI primer set. MiXCR, applied by TCRdb to the multiplex PCR reads, yields one record per CDR3 protein. The data contain 350,000 to 400,000 distinct CDR3 sequences, approximately 15% of them singletons.

The source material was blood. The chain joins TRBV19 to TRBJ1-2, with TRBD1 matching over 7 bases. The sequence was obtained from a woman aged 55-69 years with Graves' hyperthyroidism. Here the CDR3 DNA reads TGTGCCAGTAGTATAGACAGGGGGACCTATGGCTACACCTTC. Its protein product is CASSIDRGTYGYTF. Variable domain in full (rest from reference TRBV19 and TRBJ1-2): DGGITQSPKYLFRKEGQNVTLSCEQNLNHDAMYWYRQDPGQGLRLIYYSQIVNDFQKGDIAEGYSVSREKKESFPLTVTSAQKNPTAFYLCASSIDRGTYGYTFGSGTRLTVV.